Presented here are 14 T cell receptor beta chains from one specimen sequenced in a study of T cells in Graves' hyperthyroidism and ophthalmopathy. The investigators amplified TCR beta CDR3 regions from RNA transcripts. A set of HTBI primers served as the primers for a first-round RT-PCR of the TCR CDR3. From the multiplex PCR reads, TCRdb called clonotypes with MiXCR, one entry per CDR3 protein. The sample contains almost 600,000 distinct CDR3 sequences, under 60% of which appear only once. Sequenced input: peripheral blood or thyroid tissue (not recorded which). The origin of the receptors is a woman younger than 35 with Graves' hyperthyroidism.

The chain has TRBV2 and TRBJ1-2; TRBD1 matches 10 bases. The V and J ends lost 4 bases and 7 bases, in that order; junction bases with no gene match: 15. Germline values: CDR1 SNHLY, CDR2 FYNNEI. CDR3 length: 17 amino acids. The CDR3 sequence is CASSASWGTGVVAGYTF. The DNA for the CDR3 is TGTGCCAGCAGTGCCTCCTGGGGGACAGGGGTTGTGGCTGGCTACACCTTC.

The chain recombines TRBV20-1 with TRBJ1-6; possibly TRBD1 for D (5 bases). The V end was cut by 0 bases, the J end by 10 bases, with 16 bases between. The germline V gene has CDR1 DFQATT and CDR2 SNEGSKA (reference sequence). This CDR3 comprises 15 residues. DNA of the CDR3: TGCAGTGCTAGAGATGGAGCGGGGGGAGGATCACCCCTCCACTTT. This gives the protein CSARDGAGGGSPLHF.

This clonotype was counted ten times or more. The V call is TRBV29-1, the J call TRBJ2-5; D might be TRBD1 or TRBD2, each matching 5 bases. The CDR3 is 15 amino acids. Germline V gene sequence: CDR1 SQVTM, CDR2 ANQGSEA. Between the trimmed V and J ends, which lost 7 bases and 5 bases, there was a span of 23 bases. CDR3 protein: CSAGRLGDPQETQYF. CDR3 DNA: TGCAGCGCGGGGCGTTTAGGGGACCCACAGGAGACCCAGTACTTC.

The V call is TRBV5-1, the J call TRBJ2-2; the D is unclear. CDR1 and CDR2 from the germline V gene are SGHRS and YFSETQ. The V and J ends lost 5 bases and 9 bases respectively, with 11 bases between them. The CDR3 is 12 amino acids. Here the CDR3 DNA reads TGCGCCAGCAGTCGAGGCGTCAGGGAGCTGTTTTTT. As protein: CASSRGVRELFF.

This clonotype was observed once. This chain links TRBV25-1 with TRBJ1-2; no clear D gene. Trimming left V 4 bases short and J 8 bases short, with 11 bases between. The germline gives CDR1 MGHDK, CDR2 SYGVNS. The CDR3 has 12 amino acids. The CDR3 nucleotides are TGTGCCAGCAGTGGAGCGGGTCGAGGCTACACCTTC. It is translated as CASSGAGRGYTF.

At least ten counts were recorded for this clonotype. The J gene is TRBJ2-7, the V gene TRBV2; 14 bases map to TRBD2. The V gene end was trimmed by 2 bases and the J gene end by 2 bases; junction bases not matched to a gene: 11. Germline V gene data show CDR1 as SNHLY and CDR2 as FYNNEI. The CDR3 runs 19 residues. The CDR3 protein is CASSESRLAGGPLTYEQYF. CDR3 in DNA: TGTGCCAGCAGTGAATCCCGACTAGCGGGAGGGCCCCTAACCTACGAGCAGTACTTC.

The sample holds many counts of this clonotype. The chain has TRBV5-6 and TRBJ2-5; TRBD2 matches at 10 bases. The CDR3 consists of 16 residues. Per germline, CDR1 SGHDT and CDR2 YYEEEE. V shed 2 bases and J 2 bases; nucleotides not matched to a gene: 6. This CDR3 is CASSFSTSGPQETQYF. DNA for the CDR3: TGTGCCAGCAGCTTTTCGACTAGCGGGCCACAAGAGACCCAGTACTTC.

The chain has TRBV6-1 and TRBJ2-3; D unclear. CDR3 length: 15 amino acids. Germline-derived CDR1 and CDR2 are MNHNS and SASEGT. V dropped 5 bases and J dropped 0 bases, with 12 bases sitting between them. The CDR3 DNA reads as TGTGCCAGCAGTTTCCCCTTGTCTAGCACAGATACGCAGTATTTT. This encodes CASSFPLSSTDTQYF.

This clonotype was found many times. The CDR3 is CAISDGTETYEQYF. The CDR3 nucleotides are TGTGCCATCAGTGACGGGACAGAGACCTACGAGCAGTACTTC. The chain carries TRBV10-3 and TRBJ2-7; 7 nucleotides match TRBD1. There are 14 residues in the CDR3. With V trimmed by 3 bases and J by 2 bases, 4 bases remained unmatched. Germline CDR1 is ENHRY and CDR2 is SYGVKD.

This clonotype was observed many times. This sequence joins TRBV9 and TRBJ1-6, with unresolved D. V was clipped by 1 base and J by 6 bases, with 8 bases between them. Germline V lookup: CDR1 SGDLS, CDR2 YYNGEE. The CDR3 extends over 14 amino acids. In nucleotides, the CDR3 is TGTGCCAGCAGCGTAAATGCAGCTAATTCACCCCTCCACTTT. Amino acid sequence: CASSVNAANSPLHF.

A word on this clonotype: A much larger clone is a single base away; this may be a read error. The genes are TRBV20-1 and TRBJ1-1, with no clear D. CDR1 is DFQATT and CDR2 is SNEGSKA in the germline V gene (reference sequence). CDR3 length: 15 amino acids. V lost 0 bases, J lost 5 bases, and 16 bases lay in between. CDR3 residues: CSARDSRRGITEAFF. The CDR3 DNA sequence: TGCAGTGCTAGAGATTCGCGACGAGGAATTACTGAAGCTTTCTTT.

The sample holds many counts of this clonotype. The CDR3 sequence is CASSLDNRGGYGYTF. For the CDR3, the DNA is TGTGCCAGCAGCTTAGATAACAGGGGTGGTTATGGCTACACCTTC. The chain couples TRBV7-2 to TRBJ1-2; TRBD1 matches 7 bases. There are 15 residues in the CDR3. Germline-derived CDR1 and CDR2 are SGHTA and FQGNSA. The junction had 7 bases not matched to a gene; V was cut back by 1 base and J by 5 bases.

This chain connects TRBV27 to TRBJ2-3; D unresolved. The germline gives CDR1 MNHEY, CDR2 SMNVEV (reference sequence). There are 15 residues in the CDR3. V lost 2 bases and J lost 1, with 10 bases in between. The CDR3 coding sequence is TGTGCCAGCAGTTTAGGGCTTAGAGGCACAGATACGCAGTATTTT. It codes for CASSLGLRGTDTQYF.

This chain uses TRBV20-1 with TRBJ1-2, with 10 bases matching TRBD1. Germline CDR1 DFQATT, CDR2 SNEGSKA (reference sequence). The CDR3 consists of 15 residues. J was trimmed by 5 bases and V by 0 bases; bases with no gene match: 6. DNA for the CDR3: TGCAGTGCTAGAGAGCGGGACAGGGGTCTGTATGGCTACACCTTC. Translating gives CSARERDRGLYGYTF.